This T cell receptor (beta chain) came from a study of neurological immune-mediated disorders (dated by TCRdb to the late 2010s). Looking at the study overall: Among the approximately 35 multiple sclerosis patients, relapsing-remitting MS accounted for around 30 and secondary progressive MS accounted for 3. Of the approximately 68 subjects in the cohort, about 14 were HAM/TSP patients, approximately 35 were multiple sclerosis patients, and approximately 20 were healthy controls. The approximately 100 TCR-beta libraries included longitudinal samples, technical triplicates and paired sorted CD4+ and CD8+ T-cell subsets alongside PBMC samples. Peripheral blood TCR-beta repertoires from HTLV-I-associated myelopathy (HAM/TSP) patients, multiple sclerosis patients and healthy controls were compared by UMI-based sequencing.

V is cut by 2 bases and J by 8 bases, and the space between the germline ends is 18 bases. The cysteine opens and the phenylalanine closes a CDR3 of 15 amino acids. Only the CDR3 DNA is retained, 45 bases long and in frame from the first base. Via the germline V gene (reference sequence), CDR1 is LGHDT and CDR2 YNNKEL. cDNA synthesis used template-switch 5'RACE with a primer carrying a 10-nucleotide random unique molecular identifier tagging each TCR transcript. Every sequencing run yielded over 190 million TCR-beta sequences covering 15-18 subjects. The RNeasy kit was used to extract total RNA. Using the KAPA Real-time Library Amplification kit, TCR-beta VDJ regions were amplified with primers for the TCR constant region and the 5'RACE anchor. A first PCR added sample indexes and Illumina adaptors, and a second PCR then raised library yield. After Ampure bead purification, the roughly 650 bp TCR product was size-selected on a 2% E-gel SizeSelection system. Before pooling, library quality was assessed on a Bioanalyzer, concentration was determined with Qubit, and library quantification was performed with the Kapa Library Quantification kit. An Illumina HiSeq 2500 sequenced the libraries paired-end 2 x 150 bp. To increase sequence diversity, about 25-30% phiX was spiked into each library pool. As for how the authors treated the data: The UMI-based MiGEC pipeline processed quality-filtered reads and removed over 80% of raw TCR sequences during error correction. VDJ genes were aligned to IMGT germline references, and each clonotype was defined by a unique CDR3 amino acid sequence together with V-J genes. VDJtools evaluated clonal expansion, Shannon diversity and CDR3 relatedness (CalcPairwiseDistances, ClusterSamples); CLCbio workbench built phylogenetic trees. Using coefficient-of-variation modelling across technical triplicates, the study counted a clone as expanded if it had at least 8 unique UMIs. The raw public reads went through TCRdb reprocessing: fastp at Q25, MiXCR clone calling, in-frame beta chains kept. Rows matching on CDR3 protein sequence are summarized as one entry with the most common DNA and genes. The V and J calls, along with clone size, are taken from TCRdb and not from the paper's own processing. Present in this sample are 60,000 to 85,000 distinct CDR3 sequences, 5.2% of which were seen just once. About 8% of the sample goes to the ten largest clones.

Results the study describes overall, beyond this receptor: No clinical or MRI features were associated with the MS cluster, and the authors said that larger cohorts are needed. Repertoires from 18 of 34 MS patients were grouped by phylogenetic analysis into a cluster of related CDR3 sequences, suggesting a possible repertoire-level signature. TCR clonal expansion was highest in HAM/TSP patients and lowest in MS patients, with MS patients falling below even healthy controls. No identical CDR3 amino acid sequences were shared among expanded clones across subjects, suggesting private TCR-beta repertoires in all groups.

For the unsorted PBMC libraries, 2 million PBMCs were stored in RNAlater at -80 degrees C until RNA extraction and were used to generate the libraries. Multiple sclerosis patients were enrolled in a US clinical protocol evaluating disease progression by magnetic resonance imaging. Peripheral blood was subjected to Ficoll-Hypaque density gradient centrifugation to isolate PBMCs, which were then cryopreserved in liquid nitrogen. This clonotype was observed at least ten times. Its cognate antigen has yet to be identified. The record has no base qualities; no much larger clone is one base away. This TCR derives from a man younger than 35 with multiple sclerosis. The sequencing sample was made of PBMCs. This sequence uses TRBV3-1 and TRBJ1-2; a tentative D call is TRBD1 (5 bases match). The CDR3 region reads CASSQTGTAERGYTF. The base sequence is TGTGCCAGCAGCCAAACCGGGACGGCCGAGCGCGGCTACACCTTC. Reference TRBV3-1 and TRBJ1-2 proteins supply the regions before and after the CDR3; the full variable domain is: DTAVSQTPKYLVTQMGNDKSIKCEQNLGHDTMYWYKQDSKKFLKIMFSYNNKELIINETVPNRFSPKSPDKAHLNLHINSLELGDSAVYFCASSQTGTAERGYTFGSGTRLTVV.